The clone carrying this T cell receptor beta chain was observed a handful of times. Its antigen is undetermined. These data come from a study of T-cell memory formation after mild COVID-19. Study results and limitations: Shrinking CD4+ clones were chiefly CM and EM; CD8+ ones were chiefly EMRA. Second-wave clones that peaked on day 37 lacked confirmed SARS-CoV-2 specificity.

The CDR3 runs to 14 residues. Trimming took 5 bases from V and 0 from J, leaving 10 bases between them. The V gene's germline CDR1 is SQVTM and CDR2 ANQGSEA. MiXCR was run by TCRdb on the 5' RACE reads, yielding one entry per CDR3 protein. The data contain around 440,000 distinct CDR3 sequences, about 18% of them seen just once; the ten biggest clones take up roughly an eighth. Sequenced input: PBMCs or a T cell subset sorted from them (not recorded which). This sequence was found in an adult woman who had mild COVID-19 (a few samples of this study predate the infection). Cell type and time point are not known. The chain employs TRBV29-1 and TRBJ2-2; a possible D gene is TRBD1 (6 bases). The CDR3 spells CSVPTGANTGELFF. For the CDR3, the DNA is TGCAGCGTTCCGACAGGTGCGAACACCGGGGAGCTGTTTTTT.